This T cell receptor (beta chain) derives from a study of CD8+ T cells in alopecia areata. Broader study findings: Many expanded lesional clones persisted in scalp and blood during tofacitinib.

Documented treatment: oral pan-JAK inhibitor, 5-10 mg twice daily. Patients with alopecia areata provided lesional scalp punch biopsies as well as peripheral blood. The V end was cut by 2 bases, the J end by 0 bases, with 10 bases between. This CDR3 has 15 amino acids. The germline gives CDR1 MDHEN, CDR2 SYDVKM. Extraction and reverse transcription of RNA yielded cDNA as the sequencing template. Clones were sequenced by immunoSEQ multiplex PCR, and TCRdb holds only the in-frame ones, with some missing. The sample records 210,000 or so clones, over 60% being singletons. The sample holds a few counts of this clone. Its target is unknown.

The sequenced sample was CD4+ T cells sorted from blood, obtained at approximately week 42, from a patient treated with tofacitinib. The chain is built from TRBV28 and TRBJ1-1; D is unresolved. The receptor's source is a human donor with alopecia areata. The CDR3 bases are TGTGCCAGCAGTTTAGAAGCCCAATTGAACACTGAAGCTTTCTTT. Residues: CASSLEAQLNTEAFF.